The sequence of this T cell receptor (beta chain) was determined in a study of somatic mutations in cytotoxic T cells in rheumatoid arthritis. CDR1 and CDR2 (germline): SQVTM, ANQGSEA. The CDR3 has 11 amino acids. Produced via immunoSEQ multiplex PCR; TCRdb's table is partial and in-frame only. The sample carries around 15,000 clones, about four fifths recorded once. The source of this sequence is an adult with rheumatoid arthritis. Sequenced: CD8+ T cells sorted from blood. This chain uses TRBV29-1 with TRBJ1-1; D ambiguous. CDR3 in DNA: TGCAGAACCGAAATGGGCACTGAAGCTTTCTTT. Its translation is CRTEMGTEAFF.